This T cell receptor (beta chain) was profiled in a study of PD-L1 blockade in urothelial cancer. Study as a whole: Atezolizumab 1,200 mg was given intravenously every 3 weeks, starting 2014.

Germline CDR1 SGHAT, CDR2 FQNNGV. There are 15 residues in the CDR3. Trimming took 6 bases from V and 5 from J; bases not matched to a gene: 8. Clones were sequenced by immunoSEQ multiplex PCR, and TCRdb holds only the in-frame ones, with some missing. The sample has 55,000 to 70,000 clones, around 79% seen once; the top ten hold about 4.5%. Sample: PBMCs, taken around atezolizumab (anti-PD-L1) treatment. The TCR sequence derives from a man between 65 and 85 years old with urothelial cancer. V gene TRBV11-2 combines with J gene TRBJ2-2; the match to TRBD1 covers 8 bases. This chain's CDR3 is CASSSNRGSTGELFF. The CDR3 nucleotides are TGTGCCAGCAGTTCCAACAGGGGGAGTACCGGGGAGCTGTTTTTT.